The entry that follows covers one TCR beta chain sequence. This entry is derived from a study of cytomegalovirus exposure and HLA in healthy donors. 60 Vbeta and 13 Jbeta primers were used in PCR. Clones were sequenced by immunoSEQ multiplex PCR, and TCRdb holds only the in-frame ones, with some missing. Of around 90,000 clones listed, just over 75% are singletons. The CDR3 consists of 11 residues. CDR1 and CDR2 from the germline V gene are SNHLY and FYNNEI. V trimming: 8 bases; J trimming: 8 bases; junction bases outside the gene matches: 3. Sequencing used PBMCs. This TCR came from a man aged 25-45 years in good health and CMV-seronegative. The chain has TRBV2 and TRBJ1-2; 9 nucleotides align to TRBD1. The DNA of the CDR3 is TGTGCCAGCGGTGGACAGGGGGGCTACACCTTC. As protein: CASGGQGGYTF. Using reference TRBV2 and TRBJ1-2 for the parts outside the CDR3, the full variable domain is EPEVTQTPSHQVTQMGQEVILRCVPISNHLYFYWYRQILGQKVEFLVSFYNNEISEKSEIFDDQFSVERPDGSNFTLKIRSTKLEDSAMYFCASGGQGGYTFGSGTRLTVV.